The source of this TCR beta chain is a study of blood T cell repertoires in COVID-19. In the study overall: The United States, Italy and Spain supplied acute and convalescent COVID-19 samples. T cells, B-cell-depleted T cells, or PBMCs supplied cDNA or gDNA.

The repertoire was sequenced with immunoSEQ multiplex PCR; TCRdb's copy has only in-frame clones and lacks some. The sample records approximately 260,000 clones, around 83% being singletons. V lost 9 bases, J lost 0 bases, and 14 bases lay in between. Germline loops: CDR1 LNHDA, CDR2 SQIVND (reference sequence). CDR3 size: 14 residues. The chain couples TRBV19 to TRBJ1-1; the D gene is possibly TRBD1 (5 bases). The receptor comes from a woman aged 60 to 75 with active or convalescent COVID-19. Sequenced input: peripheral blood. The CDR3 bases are TGTGCCAGCGGGCCTCAGGGCCTGAACACTGAAGCTTTCTTT. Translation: CASGPQGLNTEAFF.